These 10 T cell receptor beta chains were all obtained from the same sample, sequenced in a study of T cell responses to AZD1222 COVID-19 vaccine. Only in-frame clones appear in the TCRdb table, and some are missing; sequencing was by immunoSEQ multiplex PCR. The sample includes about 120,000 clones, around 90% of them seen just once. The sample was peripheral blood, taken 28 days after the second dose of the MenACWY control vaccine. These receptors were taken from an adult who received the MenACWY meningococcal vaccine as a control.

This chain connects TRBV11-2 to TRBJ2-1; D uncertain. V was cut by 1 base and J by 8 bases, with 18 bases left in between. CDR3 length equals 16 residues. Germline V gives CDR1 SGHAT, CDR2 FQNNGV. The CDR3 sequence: CASSLGLVPTLDEQFF. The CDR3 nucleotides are TGTGCCAGCAGCTTAGGGCTAGTCCCAACCTTGGATGAGCAGTTCTTC.

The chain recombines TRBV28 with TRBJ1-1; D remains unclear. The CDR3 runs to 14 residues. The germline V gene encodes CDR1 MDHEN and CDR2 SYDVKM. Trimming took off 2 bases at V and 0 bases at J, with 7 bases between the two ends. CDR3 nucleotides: TGTGCCAGCAGTTTAAGTTTCATGAACACTGAAGCTTTCTTT. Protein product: CASSLSFMNTEAFF.

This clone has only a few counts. The CDR3 loop reads CASSLAERSTDTQYF. DNA for the CDR3: TGTGCCAGCAGCTTAGCCGAAAGAAGCACAGATACGCAGTATTTT. This chain joins TRBV7-9 and TRBJ2-3, with D unresolved. The CDR3 totals 15 residues. The V gene's germline CDR1 is SEHNR and CDR2 FQNEAQ (reference sequence). Trimming shortened V by 0 bases and J by 0 bases, and 7 bases separated the two germline ends.

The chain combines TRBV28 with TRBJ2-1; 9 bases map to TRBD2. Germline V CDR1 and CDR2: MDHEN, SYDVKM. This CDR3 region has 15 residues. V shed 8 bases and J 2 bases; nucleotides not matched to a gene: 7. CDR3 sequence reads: CASEEREVTYNEQFF. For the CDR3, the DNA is TGTGCCAGCGAAGAGCGGGAGGTCACCTACAATGAGCAGTTCTTC.

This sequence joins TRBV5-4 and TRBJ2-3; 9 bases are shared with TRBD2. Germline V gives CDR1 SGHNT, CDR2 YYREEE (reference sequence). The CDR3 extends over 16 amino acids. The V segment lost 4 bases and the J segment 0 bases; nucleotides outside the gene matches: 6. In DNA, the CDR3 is TGTGCCAGCAGCCCCCGTCTAGCGGGGAGCACAGATACGCAGTATTTT. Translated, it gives CASSPRLAGSTDTQYF. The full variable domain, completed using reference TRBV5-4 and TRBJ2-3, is ETGVTQSPTHLIKTRGQQVTLRCSSQSGHNTVSWYQQALGQGPQFIFQYYREEENGRGNFPPRFSGLQFPNYSSELNVNALELDDSALYLCASSPRLAGSTDTQYFGPGTRLTVL.

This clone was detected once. The CDR3 DNA reads TGTGCCAGCAGCTTATCCCCAACCGGGGAGCTGTTTTTT. As protein: CASSLSPTGELFF. J is TRBJ2-2 and V is TRBV7-2; no reliable D call. In germline, CDR1 is SGHTA, CDR2 FQGNSA. This CDR3 is built from 13 residues. The V and J ends lost 2 bases and 5 bases respectively, with 6 bases between them.

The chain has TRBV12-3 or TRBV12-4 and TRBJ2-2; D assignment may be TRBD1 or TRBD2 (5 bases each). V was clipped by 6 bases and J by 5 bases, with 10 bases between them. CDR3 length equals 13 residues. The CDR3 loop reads CASRLEGTGELFF. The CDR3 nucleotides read TGTGCCAGCAGACTAGAGGGGACCGGGGAGCTGTTTTTT.

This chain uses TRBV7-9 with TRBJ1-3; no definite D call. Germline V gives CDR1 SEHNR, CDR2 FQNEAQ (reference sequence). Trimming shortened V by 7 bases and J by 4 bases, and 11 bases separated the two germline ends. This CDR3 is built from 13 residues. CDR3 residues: CASTPRKGNTIYF. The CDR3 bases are TGTGCCAGCACCCCCCGTAAAGGAAACACCATATATTTT. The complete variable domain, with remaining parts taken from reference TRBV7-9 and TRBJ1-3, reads DTGVSQNPRHKITKRGQNVTFRCDPISEHNRLYWYRQTLGQGPEFLTYFQNEAQLEKSRLLSDRFSAERPKGSFSTLEIQRTEQGDSAMYLCASTPRKGNTIYFGEGSWLTVV.

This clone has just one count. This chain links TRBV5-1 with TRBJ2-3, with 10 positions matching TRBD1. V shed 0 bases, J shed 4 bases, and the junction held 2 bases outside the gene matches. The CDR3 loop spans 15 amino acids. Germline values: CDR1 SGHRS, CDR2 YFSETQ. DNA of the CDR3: TGCGCCAGCAGCTTGGCAGGACAGGGGGCAGATACGCAGTATTTT. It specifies CASSLAGQGADTQYF.

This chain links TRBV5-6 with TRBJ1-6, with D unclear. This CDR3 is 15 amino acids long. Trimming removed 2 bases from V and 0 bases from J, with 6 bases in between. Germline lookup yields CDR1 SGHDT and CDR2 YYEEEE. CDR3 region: CASSFKNSYNSPLHF. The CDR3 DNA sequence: TGTGCCAGCAGCTTCAAAAACTCCTATAATTCACCCCTCCACTTT.